This T cell receptor beta chain was sequenced during a study of Ad26.COV2.S vaccination and SARS-CoV-2 variants. The table came from immunoSEQ multiplex PCR; TCRdb's copy has only in-frame clones and leaves some out. The sample holds more than 150,000 clones; approximately 88% are singletons and the top ten take more than 4.5%. General study results and limits: Participants in the vaccine arm had higher spike-specific TCR breadth; placebo recipients had lower. Comparability of non-spike TCR breadth was observed across vaccine and placebo recipients. Spike-specific CD8+ and CD4+ T cell responses reportedly showed substantial breadth after vaccination.

Germline lookup yields CDR1 LNHDA and CDR2 SQIVND (reference sequence). With V trimmed by 5 bases and J by 5 bases, 12 bases remained unmatched. The CDR3 totals 17 residues. As concerns this clone: Its antigen remains unknown.

The sequencing here drew on peripheral blood, taken after recovery from COVID-19. The chain has TRBV19 and TRBJ2-1; 10 nucleotides match TRBD2. The receptor's source is a human donor who had recovered from COVID-19. The CDR3 spells CASSDPPTSGTDNEQFF. The CDR3 region has the DNA TGTGCCAGTAGTGACCCCCCTACTAGCGGGACCGACAATGAGCAGTTCTTC. The full variable domain, rest sourced from reference TRBV19 and TRBJ2-1, is DGGITQSPKYLFRKEGQNVTLSCEQNLNHDAMYWYRQDPGQGLRLIYYSQIVNDFQKGDIAEGYSVSREKKESFPLTVTSAQKNPTAFYLCASSDPPTSGTDNEQFFGPGTRLTVL.